This entry features one T cell receptor beta chain sequence. The data stem from a study of T cells in Graves' hyperthyroidism and ophthalmopathy. The CDR3 regions of TCR beta were amplified from RNA transcripts. With the HTBI primer set, the TCR CDR3 went through a first round of RT-PCR. TCRdb called the multiplex PCR reads again in MiXCR, with one record for every CDR3 protein. Here the sample spans some 560,000 distinct CDR3 sequences, around 16% being singletons. Losses at the gene ends were 11 bases for V and 7 bases for J; bases not matched to a gene: 8. Germline CDR1 and CDR2: SNHLY and FYNNEI. This CDR3 is built from 14 residues.

Sequenced input: blood. The chain combines TRBV2 with TRBJ2-1; 13 bases agree with TRBD2. The receptor's source is a woman aged 30 to 39 with Graves' hyperthyroidism. The CDR3 nucleotides are TGTGCCGGGTGGACTAGCGGGAGCATAAATGAGCAGTTCTTC. Translation gives CAGWTSGSINEQFF.